The present T cell receptor (beta chain) was sequenced within a study of T cell repertoires in cytomegalovirus infection. TCRdb analysed the reads with MiXCR anew, one entry per CDR3 protein. The sample records 150,000 to 200,000 distinct CDR3 sequences, about 21% being singletons. This clonotype occurred many times. Antigen unknown. General study findings and limits: Pooled public TCR beta family frequency picked out CMV carriers with the relevant HLA. Across the ex vivo response, the dominant clonotypes were HLA-C-restricted CMV-specific TCR beta clonotypes.

The clonotype originates from a human donor in good health (CMV status not recorded). Some clones in this sample may be carry-over from other donors' samples. What was sequenced was PBMCs.

The CDR3 region is CASSRGRFQETQYF. The DNA of the CDR3 is TGTGCCAGCAGTCGTGGACGGTTCCAAGAGACCCAGTACTTC. This chain uses TRBV6-1 with TRBJ2-5; D gene ambiguous. V was clipped by 5 bases and J by 1 base, with 11 bases between them. Germline V lookup: CDR1 MNHNS, CDR2 SASEGT. This CDR3 region has 14 residues.